A selection of T cell receptor beta chains follows, all from one sample in a study of PD-1 blockade in classical Hodgkin lymphoma. Clones were sequenced by immunoSEQ multiplex PCR, and TCRdb holds only the in-frame ones, with some missing. This sample carries around 25,000 clones, 84% of them seen once, and the ten largest clones take under 2%. Source: CD4+ T cells from blood, taken at baseline. The receptor set was obtained from a human donor with classical Hodgkin lymphoma. The CDR3 runs from the conserved cysteine through the conserved F or W. The order of the fields is D gene, V gene, J gene, CDR3 protein. A D gene is named only where the DNA matches it firmly.

TRBD1,TRBV6-5,TRBJ1-5,CASSRDSFQPQHF
TRBD1,TRBV6-5,TRBJ1-2,CASRRGTGYGYTF
TRBD1,TRBV7-2,TRBJ1-1,CASSPGTANTEAFF
TRBD2,TRBV27,TRBJ2-2,CASSLTGGGDTGELFF
TRBD1,TRBV4-3,TRBJ2-7,CASSSEDRGTYEQYF
TRBD1,TRBV5-1,TRBJ1-1,CASSLGQTGDTEAFF
NA,TRBV5-1,TRBJ2-3,CASSRPGADTQYF
NA,TRBV6-5,TRBJ2-1,CASNPGTSSYNEQFF
NA,TRBV9,TRBJ2-1,CASSRLQGNYDEQFF
TRBD1,TRBV9,TRBJ1-1,CASSVGRGNMNTEAFF
NA,TRBV5-1,TRBJ1-6,CASSPSWTRSNSPLHF
NA,TRBV7-2,TRBJ2-7,CASSLGVSYEQYF
NA,TRBV30,TRBJ2-7,CAWRGLTYEQYF
NA,TRBV2,TRBJ1-5,CASIRDLGSNQPQHF
NA,TRBV7-2,TRBJ1-2,CASSLEGQGDYGYTF
TRBD1,TRBV28,TRBJ1-1,CASSMLQGVSAEAFF
NA,TRBV5-4,TRBJ2-2,CASSLQETNTGELFF
NA,TRBV6-5,TRBJ1-2,CASSYEIRGGNYGYTF
NA,TRBV9,TRBJ2-2,CASSVGQPRDGELFF
NA,TRBV10-3,TRBJ1-5,CAISAGDGGNQPQHF
NA,TRBV5-4,TRBJ2-5,CASSLGVGEGKETQYF
TRBD1,TRBV7-2,TRBJ1-4,CASSDRDRGSEKLFF
TRBD1,TRBV13,TRBJ1-1,CASSSVGDRGLGVAEAFF
NA,TRBV6-5,TRBJ1-2,CASSTGGTANYGYTF
NA,TRBV7-2,TRBJ1-1,CASSSSRNTEAFF
NA,TRBV28,TRBJ2-7,CASIYQTGHSYEQYF
TRBD2,TRBV19,TRBJ2-3,CASSIVGGSTDTQYF
NA,TRBV5-4,TRBJ2-3,CASSSLTGSTDTQYF
TRBD1,TRBV28,TRBJ2-6,CASSPGQGWSGANVLTF
NA,TRBV5-1,TRBJ2-1,CASRLRSQGEAEQFF
NA,TRBV15,TRBJ2-3,CATSRDRPARDTQYF
NA,TRBV19,TRBJ1-1,CASSIVTDAEAFF
NA,TRBV10-1,TRBJ1-1,CASRQQDSREAFF
TRBD2,TRBV6-1,TRBJ2-1,CASRELAGSSYNEQFF
NA,TRBV11-2,TRBJ2-1,CASRSVRRVRGEQFF
NA,TRBV5-3,TRBJ1-2,CAGGTGYGYTF
TRBD1,TRBV19,TRBJ1-2,CASSGGTDNYGYTF
NA,TRBV30,TRBJ1-3,CAWSFGRAGNTIYF
NA,TRBV5-8,TRBJ1-1,CASSWTAGTEAFF
NA,TRBV19,TRBJ2-2,CASSIWGRVNTGELFF
NA,TRBV27,TRBJ1-1,CASRWDLNTEAFF
NA,TRBV11-2,TRBJ2-5,CASTLEQAQETQYF
TRBD1,TRBV7-3,TRBJ1-1,CASSLQGTGATEAFF
NA,TRBV7-2,TRBJ1-2,CASTPDTSNYGYTF
NA,TRBV6-5,TRBJ1-6,CASSYEHSNSPLHF
NA,TRBV7-9,TRBJ2-5,CASSLALAGQETQYF
TRBD2,TRBV30,TRBJ2-7,CAWSRGGVTSYEQYF
NA,TRBV29-1,TRBJ2-3,CSVVWDWTDTQYF
TRBD2,TRBV7-9,TRBJ2-7,CASSSGWEGTYEQYF
NA,TRBV10-3,TRBJ1-1,CAISAQTQNTEAFF
NA,TRBV9,TRBJ1-4,CASSPLREGNKKLFF
NA,TRBV28,TRBJ2-7,CASEGVRDKDYEQYF
NA,TRBV6-6,TRBJ2-7,CASTTGSYHEQYF
TRBD1,TRBV19,TRBJ2-7,CASSISPGQALSYEQYF
NA,TRBV18,TRBJ1-1,CASSLQVNTEAFF
TRBD2,TRBV7-8,TRBJ2-5,CASSTTSGGGKTQYF
TRBD1,TRBV7-9,TRBJ1-2,CASSRQGGTGPYGYTF
NA,TRBV5-1,TRBJ1-1,CASSLTSGNTEAFF
NA,TRBV6-4,TRBJ1-4,CATQDSLEATNEKLFF
TRBD1,TRBV7-9,TRBJ1-1,CASTPGQGTEAFF